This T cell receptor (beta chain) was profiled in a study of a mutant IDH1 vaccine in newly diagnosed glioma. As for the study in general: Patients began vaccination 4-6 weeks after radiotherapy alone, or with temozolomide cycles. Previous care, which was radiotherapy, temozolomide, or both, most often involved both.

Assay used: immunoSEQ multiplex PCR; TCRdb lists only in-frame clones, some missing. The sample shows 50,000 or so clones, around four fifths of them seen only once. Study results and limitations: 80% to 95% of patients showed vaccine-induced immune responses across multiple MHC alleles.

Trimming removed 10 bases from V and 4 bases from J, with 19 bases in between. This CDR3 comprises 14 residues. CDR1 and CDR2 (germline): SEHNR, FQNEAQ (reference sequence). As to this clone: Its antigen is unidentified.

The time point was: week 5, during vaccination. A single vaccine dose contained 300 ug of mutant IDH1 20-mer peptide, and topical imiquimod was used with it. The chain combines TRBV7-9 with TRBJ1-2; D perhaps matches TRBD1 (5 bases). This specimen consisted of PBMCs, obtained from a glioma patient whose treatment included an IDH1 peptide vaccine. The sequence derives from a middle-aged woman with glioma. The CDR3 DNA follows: TGTGCCACCCGGGGGGGGACCCTACTCTATGGCTACACCTTC. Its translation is CATRGGTLLYGYTF.